The source of this T cell receptor beta chain is a study of prognosis after radiotherapy for stage I lung cancer. Study-wide results and limits: The study found that unique TCR clone counts fell after stereotactic body radiation therapy, median around 10,000 versus 6,900.

V shed 3 bases, J shed 3 bases, and the junction held 0 bases outside the gene matches. The CDR3 covers 13 residues. Germline CDR1 reads SGDLS; CDR2 reads YYNGEE. Amplification of TCR beta CDR3 from genomic DNA used two-round multiplex PCR. The authors ran first-round PCR with primers specific to each TRBV and TRBJ gene. TCRdb ran MiXCR on the multiplex PCR reads and lists one entry per CDR3 protein. The table shows 25,000 to 35,000 distinct CDR3 sequences, with 35% to 55% occurring only once. On two occasions, one at each of two time points, around 6.5 milliliters of peripheral blood were drawn. Concerning this clonotype: Its antigen is still unknown.

This sequence was found in a donor of 50 years or more with non-small cell lung cancer. The sequences come from PBMCs, collected before or after stereotactic body radiation therapy (not recorded which). The gene calls are TRBV9 and TRBJ1-1, with 9 bases matching TRBD1. The CDR3 protein is CASSGQGDTEAFF. CDR3 DNA sequence: TGTGCCAGCAGCGGACAGGGGGACACTGAAGCTTTCTTT.